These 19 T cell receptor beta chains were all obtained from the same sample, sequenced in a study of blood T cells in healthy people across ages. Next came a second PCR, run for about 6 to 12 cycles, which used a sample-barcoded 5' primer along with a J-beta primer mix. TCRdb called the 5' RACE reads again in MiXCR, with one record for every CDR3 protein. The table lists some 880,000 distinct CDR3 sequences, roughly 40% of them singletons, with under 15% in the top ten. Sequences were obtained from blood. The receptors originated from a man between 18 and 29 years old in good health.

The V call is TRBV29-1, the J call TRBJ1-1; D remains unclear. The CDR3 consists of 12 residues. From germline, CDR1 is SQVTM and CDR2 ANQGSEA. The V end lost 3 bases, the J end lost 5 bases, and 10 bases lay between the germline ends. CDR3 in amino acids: CSVDPGRTEAFF. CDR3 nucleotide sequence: TGCAGCGTTGATCCGGGTCGAACTGAAGCTTTCTTT.

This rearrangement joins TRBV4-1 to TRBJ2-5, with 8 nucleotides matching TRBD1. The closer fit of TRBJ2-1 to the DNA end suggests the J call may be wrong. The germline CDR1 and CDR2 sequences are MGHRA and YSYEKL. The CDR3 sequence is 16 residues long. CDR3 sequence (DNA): TGCGCCAGCAGCCAAGGCCCGGGACAGGTCCAAGAGACCCAGTTCTTC. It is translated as CASSQGPGQVQETQFF.

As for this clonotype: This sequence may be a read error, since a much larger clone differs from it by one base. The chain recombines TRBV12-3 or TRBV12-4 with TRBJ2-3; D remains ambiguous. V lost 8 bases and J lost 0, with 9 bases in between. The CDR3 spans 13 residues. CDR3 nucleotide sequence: TGTGCCAGCGGAAGGACCAGCACAGATACGCAGTATTTT. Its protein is CASGRTSTDTQYF.

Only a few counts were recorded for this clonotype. CDR3 coding DNA: TGTGCCAGCAGTTTAGACGTGGCTTTCTTT. Its translation is CASSLDVAFF. The chain employs TRBV28 and TRBJ1-1; the D is unclear. Germline CDR1 reads MDHEN; CDR2 reads SYDVKM. The V and J ends lost 2 bases and 11 bases respectively, with 6 bases between them. This CDR3 has 10 residues.

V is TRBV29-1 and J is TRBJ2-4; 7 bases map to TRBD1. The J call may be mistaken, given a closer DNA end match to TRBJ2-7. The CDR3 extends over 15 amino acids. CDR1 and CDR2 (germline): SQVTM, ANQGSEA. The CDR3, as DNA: TGCAGCGTTGGTGTTGCAGGGGGAATATCTTACGAGCAGTACTTC. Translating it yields CSVGVAGGISYEQYF.

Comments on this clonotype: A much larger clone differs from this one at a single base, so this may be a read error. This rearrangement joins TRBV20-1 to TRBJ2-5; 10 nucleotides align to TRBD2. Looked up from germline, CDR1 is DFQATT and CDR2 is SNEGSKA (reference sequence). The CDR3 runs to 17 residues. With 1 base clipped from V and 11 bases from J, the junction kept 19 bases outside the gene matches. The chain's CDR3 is CSARALPGTSAYNEQYF. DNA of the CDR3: TGCAGTGCTAGAGCGTTACCCGGGACTAGCGCCTACAATGAGCAGTACTTC.

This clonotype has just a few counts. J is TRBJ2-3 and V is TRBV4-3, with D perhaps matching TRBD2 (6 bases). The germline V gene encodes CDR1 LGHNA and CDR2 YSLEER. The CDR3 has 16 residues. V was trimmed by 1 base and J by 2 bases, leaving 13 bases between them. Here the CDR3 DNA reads TGCGCCAGCAGCCAAGTCGGCGGGGTGATCACAGATACGCAGTATTTT. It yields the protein CASSQVGGVITDTQYF.

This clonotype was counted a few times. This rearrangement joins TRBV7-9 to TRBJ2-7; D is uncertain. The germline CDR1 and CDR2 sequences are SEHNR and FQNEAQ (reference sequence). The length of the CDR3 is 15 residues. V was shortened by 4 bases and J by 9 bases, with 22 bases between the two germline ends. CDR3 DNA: TGTGCCAGCAGCTCCCTCCGCCTCTTGCCGGAGAGGCAGTACTTC. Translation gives CASSSLRLLPERQYF. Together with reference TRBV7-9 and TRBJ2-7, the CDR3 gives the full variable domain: DTGVSQNPRHKITKRGQNVTFRCDPISEHNRLYWYRQTLGQGPEFLTYFQNEAQLEKSRLLSDRFSAERPKGSFSTLEIQRTEQGDSAMYLCASSSLRLLPERQYFGPGTRLTVT.

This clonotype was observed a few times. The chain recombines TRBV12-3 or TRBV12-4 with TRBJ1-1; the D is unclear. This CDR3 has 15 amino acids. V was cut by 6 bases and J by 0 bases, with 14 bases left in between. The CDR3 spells CASSPTGLVNTEAFF. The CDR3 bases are TGTGCCAGCAGCCCAACGGGTCTTGTGAACACTGAAGCTTTCTTT.

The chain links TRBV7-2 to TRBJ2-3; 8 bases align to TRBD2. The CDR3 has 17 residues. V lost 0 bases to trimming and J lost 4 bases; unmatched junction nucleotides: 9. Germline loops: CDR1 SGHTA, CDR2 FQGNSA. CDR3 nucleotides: TGTGCCAGCAGCTTAGCGTTTAGCGGGGCGGGCGCAGATACGCAGTATTTT. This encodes CASSLAFSGAGADTQYF. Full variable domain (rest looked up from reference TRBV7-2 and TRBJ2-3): GAGVSQSPSNKVTEKGKDVELRCDPISGHTALYWYRQSLGQGLEFLIYFQGNSAPDKSGLPSDRFSAERTGGSVSTLTIQRTQQEDSAVYLCASSLAFSGAGADTQYFGPGTRLTVL.

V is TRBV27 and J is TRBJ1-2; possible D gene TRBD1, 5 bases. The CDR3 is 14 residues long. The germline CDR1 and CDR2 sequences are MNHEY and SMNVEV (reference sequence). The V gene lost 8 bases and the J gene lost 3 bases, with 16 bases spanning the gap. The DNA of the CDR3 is TGTGCCAGCGGCCGGGACGCCCCATACTATGGCTACACCTTC. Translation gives CASGRDAPYYGYTF.

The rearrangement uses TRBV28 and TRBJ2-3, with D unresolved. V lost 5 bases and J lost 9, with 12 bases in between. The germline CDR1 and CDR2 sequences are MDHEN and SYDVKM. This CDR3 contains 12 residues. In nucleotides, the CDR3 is TGTGCCAGCAGTCCCCCCGACGAGACGCAGTATTTT. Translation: CASSPPDETQYF.

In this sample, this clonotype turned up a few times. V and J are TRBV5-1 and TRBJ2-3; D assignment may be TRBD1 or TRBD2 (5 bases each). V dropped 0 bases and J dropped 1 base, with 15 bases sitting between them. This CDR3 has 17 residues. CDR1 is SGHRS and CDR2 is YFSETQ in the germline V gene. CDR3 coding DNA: TGCGCCAGCAGCTTGGTGGGGACCCCACGAGGCACAGATACGCAGTATTTT. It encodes CASSLVGTPRGTDTQYF.

The CDR3 reads CASTPDTGGGTEAFF. CDR3 in DNA: TGTGCCAGCACCCCTGACACGGGAGGGGGCACTGAAGCTTTCTTT. The chain carries TRBV2 and TRBJ1-1, with D perhaps matching TRBD1 (6 bases). Germline V CDR1 and CDR2: SNHLY, FYNNEI. CDR3 size: 15 residues. Trimming shortened V by 7 bases and J by 4 bases, and 19 bases separated the two germline ends.

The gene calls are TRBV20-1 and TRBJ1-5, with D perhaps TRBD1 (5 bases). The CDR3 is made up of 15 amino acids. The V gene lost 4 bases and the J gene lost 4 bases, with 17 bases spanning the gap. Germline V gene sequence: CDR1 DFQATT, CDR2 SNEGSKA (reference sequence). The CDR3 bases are TGCAGTGCTACGGGTAGGGCAGGGAGGAATCAGCCCCAGCATTTT. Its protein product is CSATGRAGRNQPQHF.

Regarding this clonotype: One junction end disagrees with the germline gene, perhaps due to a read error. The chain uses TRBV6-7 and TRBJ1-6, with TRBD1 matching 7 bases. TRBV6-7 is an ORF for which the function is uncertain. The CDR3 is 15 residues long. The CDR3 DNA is TGTGCCCGCAGTTGCGACAGGGAAGTTAATTCACCCCTCCACTTT. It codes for CARSCDREVNSPLHF.

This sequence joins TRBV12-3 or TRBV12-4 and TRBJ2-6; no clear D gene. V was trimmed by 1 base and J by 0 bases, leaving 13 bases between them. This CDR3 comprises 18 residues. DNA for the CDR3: TGTGCCAGCAGTTTAGGGGCCAGGCTCCTCTCTGGGGCCAACGTCCTGACTTTC. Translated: CASSLGARLLSGANVLTF.

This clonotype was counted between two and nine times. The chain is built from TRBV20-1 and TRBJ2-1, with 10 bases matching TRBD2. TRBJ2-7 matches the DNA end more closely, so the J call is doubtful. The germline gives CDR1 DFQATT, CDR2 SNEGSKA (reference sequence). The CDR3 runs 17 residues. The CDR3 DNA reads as TGCAGTGCTAGAGACAATATAGCGGGGGGCTCCTACAATGAGCAGTACTTC. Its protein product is CSARDNIAGGSYNEQYF.

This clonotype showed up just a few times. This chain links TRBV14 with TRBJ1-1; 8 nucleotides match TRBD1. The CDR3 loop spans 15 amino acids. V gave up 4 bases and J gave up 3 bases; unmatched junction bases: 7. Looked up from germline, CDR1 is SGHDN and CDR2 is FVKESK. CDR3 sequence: CASSRIGQGDTEAFF. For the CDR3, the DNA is TGTGCCAGCAGCCGAATCGGACAGGGCGACACTGAAGCTTTCTTT.